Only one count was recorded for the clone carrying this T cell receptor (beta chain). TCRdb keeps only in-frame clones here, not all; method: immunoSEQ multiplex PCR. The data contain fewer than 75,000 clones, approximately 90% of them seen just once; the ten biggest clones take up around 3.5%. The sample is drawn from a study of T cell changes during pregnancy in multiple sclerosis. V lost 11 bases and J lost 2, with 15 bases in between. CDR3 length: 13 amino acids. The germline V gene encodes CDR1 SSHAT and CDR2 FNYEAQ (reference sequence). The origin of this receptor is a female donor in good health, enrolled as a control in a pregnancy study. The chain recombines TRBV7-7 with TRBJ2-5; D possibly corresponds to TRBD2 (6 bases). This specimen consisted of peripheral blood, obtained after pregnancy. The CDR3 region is CAASRLVQETQYF. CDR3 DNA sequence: TGTGCCGCGTCGAGACTAGTACAAGAGACCCAGTACTTC.